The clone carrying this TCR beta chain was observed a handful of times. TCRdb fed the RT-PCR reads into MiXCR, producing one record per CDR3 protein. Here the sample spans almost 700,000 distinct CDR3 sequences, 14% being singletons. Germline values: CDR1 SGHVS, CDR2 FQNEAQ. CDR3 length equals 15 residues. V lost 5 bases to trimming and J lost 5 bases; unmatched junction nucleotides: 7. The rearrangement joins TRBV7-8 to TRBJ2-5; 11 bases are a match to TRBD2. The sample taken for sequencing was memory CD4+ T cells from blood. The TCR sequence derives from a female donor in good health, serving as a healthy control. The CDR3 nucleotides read TGTGCCAGCAGCCTTAATAGCGGGGGGGCGGAGACCCAGTACTTC. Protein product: CASSLNSGGAETQYF.